These 2 T cell receptor beta chains were all obtained from the same sample, sequenced in a study of blood T cell repertoires in COVID-19. TCRdb's table, derived via immunoSEQ multiplex PCR, lists solely in-frame clones and lacks some. The sample has 70,000 to 95,000 clones, approximately 86% seen once. Input material: peripheral blood. These receptors were taken from a man of 80 years or more with active or convalescent COVID-19.

This clone was observed a few times. This chain uses TRBV7-9 with TRBJ1-4; D unclear. The V and J ends lost 5 bases and 8 bases respectively, with 15 bases between them. The CDR3 extends over 14 amino acids. CDR1 and CDR2 from the germline V gene are SEHNR and FQNEAQ (reference sequence). CDR3 amino acids: CASSPRANREKLFF. CDR3 bases: TGTGCCAGCAGCCCCCGAGCCAACCGGGAAAAACTGTTTTTT.

The rearrangement joins TRBV7-9 to TRBJ1-1; possibly TRBD1 for D (5 bases). Per germline, CDR1 SEHNR and CDR2 FQNEAQ (reference sequence). The CDR3 loop spans 12 amino acids. Between the trimmed V and J ends, which lost 6 bases and 5 bases, there was a span of 10 bases. The CDR3 DNA reads TGTGCCAGCAGTAAACCAGGGACTGAAGCTTTCTTT. Translating gives CASSKPGTEAFF. Full variable domain (outside the CDR3, taken from reference TRBV7-9 and TRBJ1-1): DTGVSQNPRHKITKRGQNVTFRCDPISEHNRLYWYRQTLGQGPEFLTYFQNEAQLEKSRLLSDRFSAERPKGSFSTLEIQRTEQGDSAMYLCASSKPGTEAFFGQGTRLTVV.